A selection of T cell receptor beta chains follows, all from one sample in a study of blood T cell repertoires in COVID-19. TCRdb's table, derived via immunoSEQ multiplex PCR, lists solely in-frame clones and lacks some. Among approximately 320,000 clones, roughly 87% were seen once, and the ten largest hold approximately 9%. Specimen: PBMCs or T cells enriched from blood (not recorded which). The receptor set was obtained from a woman under 30 who had recovered from COVID-19. CDR3s include the opening cysteine and the closing phenylalanine or tryptophan. D genes are given only for firm matches. Size is stated for part of the rows, as once, few or many counts, or as a class when the clone is expanded.

V	D	J	size	CDR3	DNA
TRBV28	.	TRBJ1-1	once	CASSLVRSTEAFF	TGTGCCAGCAGTTTAGTACGGAGCACTGAAGCTTTCTTT
TRBV11-2	.	TRBJ1-1	once	CASTLALGRENTEAFF	TGTGCCAGCACCTTGGCCTTAGGACGGGAGAACACTGAAGCTTTCTTT
TRBV12-3/TRBV12-4	.	TRBJ2-1	once	CATRLSGFNEQFF	TGTGCCACCAGACTTAGCGGATTCAATGAGCAGTTCTTC
TRBV19	TRBD1	TRBJ1-4	.	CATRDREAANEKLFF	TGTGCCACCAGGGACAGGGAGGCGGCTAATGAAAAACTGTTTTTT
TRBV11-2	.	TRBJ1-3	.	CASSPGIGSGNTIYF	TGTGCCAGCAGTCCAGGGATCGGCTCTGGAAACACCATATATTTT
TRBV4-2	.	TRBJ2-7	.	CASSQEPGLYEQYF	TGTGCCAGCAGCCAAGAGCCAGGGCTCTACGAGCAGTACTTC
TRBV7-2	.	TRBJ2-7	.	CASSLEVGMSSYEQYF	TGTGCCAGCAGCTTAGAAGTCGGGATGAGCTCCTACGAGCAGTACTTC
TRBV10-3	.	TRBJ2-7	once	CATGLRNQGVYEQYF	TGTGCCACGGGACTGCGAAATCAGGGGGTCTACGAGCAGTACTTC
TRBV6-5	TRBD1	TRBJ2-3	once	CASRRQGNWDTQYF	TGTGCCAGCCGTCGACAGGGTAATTGGGATACGCAGTATTTT
TRBV7-3	.	TRBJ1-1	few	CASSLNSGQQNTEAFF	TGTGCCAGCAGCTTAAACTCGGGACAACAGAACACTGAAGCTTTCTTT
TRBV27	.	TRBJ1-3	.	CASSLQASSGNTIYF	TGTGCCAGCAGTTTACAGGCCTCCTCTGGAAACACCATATATTTT